A single TCR beta chain is shown here with its context. This clone was observed once. Its antigen is not yet known. Per-base quality was not reported, and no clone a single base away is much larger than it. The collaborating institutions used their own protocols to collect whole blood in K2EDTA tubes. For TCRbeta analysis, collaborators shipped samples in one of three forms: frozen whole blood, isolated PBMCs, or DNA extracted from either of those sample types. These data come from a study of blood T cell repertoires in COVID-19 (TCRdb year 2020). As for the study more broadly: Collaborator samples came from the United States, Italy and Spain and covered acute and convalescent phases of COVID-19. The prospective study material was composed of cDNA or gDNA derived from T cells, B-cell-depleted T cells, or PBMCs. Deeply sampled blood TCRbeta repertoires from subjects exposed to, actively infected with, or recovered from COVID-19 were included in the dataset. The repertoires were released in a freely available public database intended as a resource for research on the immune response to SARS-CoV-2. Samples were obtained from the ongoing ImmuneRACE study (first 160 participants) and from 1,200 or so subjects provided by 6 global collaborators. A de-identified subject ID, COVID-19 status, age in years and sex were almost always included in the sample metadata. Where available, HLA class I and class II types were taken from metadata supplied by the sample provider and were not determined by assay-based typing.

TCRbeta CDR3 regions were amplified from genomic DNA using the immunoSEQ Assay, a bias-controlled multiplex PCR. In the original analysis: Nucleated cell counts per sample were estimated from amplification of reference gene primers within the assay. To quantify the absolute abundance of each unique TCRbeta CDR3 rearrangement, sequence reads were collapsed and filtered. For each sample, productive Simpson clonality was calculated as the square root of Simpson's diversity index across productive rearrangements. Imported from immuneACCESS, the table was reduced by TCRdb to in-frame sequences with V and J called. These copies leave out some clones; in studies compared against another copy, an unresolved V gene accounts for under half, and the cause of the remainder is not known. The DNA was the basis for D and trimming; V, J and clone size are from that table. Counted in this sample were around 25,000 clones; about 88% of them appeared once. Clones ranked in the top ten supply 7.5% to 10% of the sample.

The germline V gene (reference sequence) specifies LNHDA as CDR1 and SQIVND as CDR2. The CDR3 numbers 15 residues from cysteine through phenylalanine. Kept here is only the CDR3 DNA, which spans 45 bases and is read in frame from base 1. Relative to germline, V is 2 bases shorter and J is 1 base shorter, with 9 bases between their ends. What the study reported, not specific to this receptor: The quantity of clinical and demographic metadata differed by source and by participant and was supplied without curation.

The sequencing sample was made of peripheral blood. The sequence came from an older man with acute or convalescent COVID-19. Recombination joined TRBV19 with TRBJ1-5; TRBD1 is a weak D gene call, 5 bases matching. The CDR3 region has the sequence CASSIPGVSNQPQHF. The sequenced DNA is TGTGCCAGTAGTATACCGGGGGTCAGCAATCAGCCCCAGCATTTT.